Following are 21 T cell receptor beta chains from one sample sequenced in a study of T cell responses to AZD1222 COVID-19 vaccine. Measured with immunoSEQ multiplex PCR; TCRdb has only the in-frame clones, and not every one. The sample lists 95,000 to 110,000 clones; 70% to 90% were seen once. Sequencing used peripheral blood, obtained 28 days after the second AZD1222 dose. These receptor sequences come from an adult who received the AZD1222 COVID-19 vaccine.

This clone was found once. J is TRBJ1-1 and V is TRBV18; 9 nucleotides align to TRBD1. Germline CDR1 is KGHSH and CDR2 is LQKENI. The CDR3 loop spans 15 amino acids. V shed 2 bases and J 5 bases; nucleotides not matched to a gene: 6. CDR3 nucleotide sequence: TGTGCCAGCTCACCAGGGACAGGGAGTCGGACTGAAGCTTTCTTT. Translated: CASSPGTGSRTEAFF.

The V gene is TRBV6-1, the J gene TRBJ1-1; a possible D gene is TRBD1 (6 bases). Trimming pared 3 bases from V and 1 base from J, leaving 15 bases between. The CDR3 is made up of 16 amino acids. Germline V CDR1 and CDR2: MNHNS, SASEGT. CDR3 in amino acids: CASSDPPGHRNTEAFF. In nucleotides, the CDR3 is TGTGCCAGCAGTGATCCTCCGGGACACCGGAACACTGAAGCTTTCTTT.

The chain uses TRBV10-3 and TRBJ2-5; no firm D call. The CDR3 is made up of 13 amino acids. Trimming took off 4 bases at V and 5 bases at J, with 11 bases between the two ends. Germline V CDR1 and CDR2: ENHRY, SYGVKD. CDR3 coding DNA: TGTGCCATCAGTGTAGGGATCCGGGAGACCCAGTACTTC. This gives the protein CAISVGIRETQYF.

In its sample, this clone was seen once. Written as DNA, the CDR3 is TGTGCCAGCAGCTCCTCCCCGGGACAGGGGTTCGGGGAGCTGTTTTTT. It yields the protein CASSSSPGQGFGELFF. The V call is TRBV11-3, the J call TRBJ2-2, with 10 bases identical to TRBD1. Losses at the gene ends were 4 bases for V and 7 bases for J; bases not matched to a gene: 9. This CDR3 has 16 residues. The germline CDR1 and CDR2 sequences are SGHNT and YENEEA.

The genes are TRBV7-2 and TRBJ1-2; D is unresolved. The germline gives CDR1 SGHTA, CDR2 FQGNSA. V was clipped by 5 bases and J by 0 bases, with 7 bases between them. The length of the CDR3 is 13 residues. The CDR3 sequence: CASSPGANYGYTF. The CDR3 DNA follows: TGTGCCAGCAGCCCCGGGGCTAACTATGGCTACACCTTC.

CDR3 in DNA: TGTGCCAGCAGTTTGATCGAAGGAGAAAACATTCAGTACTTC. This gives the protein CASSLIEGENIQYF. The chain recombines TRBV6-5 with TRBJ2-4; unclear D gene. The CDR3 length is 14 residues. Germline CDR1 MNHEY, CDR2 SVGAGI. Trimming shortened V by 4 bases and J by 5 bases, and 12 bases separated the two germline ends.

The CDR3 DNA reads TGTGCCAGCAGCTTAAGTAGGGCAGGGATGGACACCGGGGAGCTGTTTTTT. It is translated as CASSLSRAGMDTGELFF. The V call is TRBV7-2, the J call TRBJ2-2; TRBD1 might be the D (5 bases). The V gene lost 2 bases and the J gene lost 3 bases, with 16 bases spanning the gap. The CDR3 consists of 17 residues. In germline, CDR1 is SGHTA, CDR2 FQGNSA.

The V and J genes are TRBV18 and TRBJ1-5; D not resolved. The CDR3 loop spans 14 amino acids. Between the trimmed V and J ends, which lost 0 bases and 3 bases, there was a span of 6 bases. Germline CDR1 KGHSH, CDR2 LQKENI. CDR3: CASSPPGVNQPQHF. The CDR3 DNA sequence: TGTGCCAGCTCACCACCTGGGGTCAATCAGCCCCAGCATTTT.

The V and J genes are TRBV24-1 and TRBJ2-5, with D possibly being TRBD1 or TRBD2 (6 bases each). With 10 bases removed from V and 2 bases from J, the gap between germline ends came to 13 bases. The germline gives CDR1 KGHDR, CDR2 SFDVKD. The CDR3 has 13 amino acids. CDR3 amino acids: CATGGYQQETQYF. CDR3 DNA: TGTGCCACAGGGGGGTATCAGCAAGAGACCCAGTACTTC.

The chain couples TRBV2 to TRBJ2-7, with no clear D. The CDR3 runs 11 residues. Germline-derived CDR1 and CDR2 are SNHLY and FYNNEI. V lost 2 bases to trimming and J lost 5 bases, with 4 bases between them. The CDR3 sequence: CASSESHEQYF. In DNA form, the CDR3 reads TGTGCCAGCAGTGAATCCCACGAGCAGTACTTC.

This clone was seen a few times. The chain carries TRBV3-1 (or the pseudogene TRBV3-2) and TRBJ2-1, with a weak D call TRBD1 (6 bases). The CDR3 runs 17 residues. The V gene lost 1 base and the J gene lost 3 bases, with 16 bases spanning the gap. Per germline, CDR1 LGHDT and CDR2 YNNKEL (reference sequence). CDR3 nucleotide sequence: TGTGCCAGCAGCCAAGGACAGGTACCGCGCAGCTACAATGAGCAGTTCTTC. It encodes CASSQGQVPRSYNEQFF.

V is TRBV5-6 and J is TRBJ2-5; D is perhaps TRBD2 (6 bases). V was clipped by 4 bases and J by 7 bases, with 14 bases between them. The CDR3 covers 13 residues. CDR1 and CDR2 (germline): SGHDT, YYEEEE. The DNA for the CDR3 is TGTGCCAGCAGCCTGGGACTCCAGGGGACCCAGTACTTC. It is translated as CASSLGLQGTQYF.

This clone was recorded only once. This rearrangement joins TRBV3-1 (or the pseudogene TRBV3-2) to TRBJ1-1; D remains unclear. The CDR3 totals 15 residues. The V end was cut by 3 bases, the J end by 4 bases, with 15 bases between. CDR1 and CDR2 from the germline V gene are LGHDT and YNNKEL (reference sequence). Here the CDR3 DNA reads TGTGCCAGCAGCCAGGAAGAGGGATACGGCACTGAAGCTTTCTTT. Translated, it gives CASSQEEGYGTEAFF.

CDR3 coding DNA: TGTGCCAGCAGCTTAGGGATGAACACTGAAGCTTTCTTT. This codes for CASSLGMNTEAFF. V and J are TRBV7-2 and TRBJ1-1; no clear D. V was trimmed by 1 base and J by 0 bases, leaving 3 bases between them. The CDR3 length is 13 residues. Germline V gene data show CDR1 as SGHTA and CDR2 as FQGNSA. The full variable domain, rest sourced from reference TRBV7-2 and TRBJ1-1, is GAGVSQSPSNKVTEKGKDVELRCDPISGHTALYWYRQSLGQGLEFLIYFQGNSAPDKSGLPSDRFSAERTGGSVSTLTIQRTQQEDSAVYLCASSLGMNTEAFFGQGTRLTVV.

The chain recombines TRBV7-8 with TRBJ2-7, with D unclear. V was shortened by 2 bases and J by 2 bases, with 10 bases between the two germline ends. CDR3 length: 14 residues. Looked up from germline, CDR1 is SGHVS and CDR2 is FQNEAQ. Here the CDR3 reads CASSLRQETYEQYF. The CDR3 DNA is TGTGCCAGCAGCTTACGCCAGGAGACCTACGAGCAGTACTTC.

A few counts support this clone. This chain uses TRBV10-3 with TRBJ1-5; D possibly corresponds to TRBD1 (6 bases). Per the germline V gene, CDR1 is ENHRY and CDR2 is SYGVKD. V was cut by 4 bases and J by 5 bases, with 18 bases left in between. The CDR3 is 16 residues long. The CDR3 coding sequence is TGTGCCATCAGTGGGGGGCCCGGCTTGGGGGATCAGCCCCAGCATTTT. Translating gives CAISGGPGLGDQPQHF.

The chain carries TRBV11-3 and TRBJ2-1; perhaps TRBD1 as D (5 bases). Germline-derived CDR1 and CDR2 are SGHNT and YENEEA. V was pared by 1 base and J by 2 bases, with 9 bases between. This CDR3 is 15 amino acids long. In DNA, the CDR3 is TGTGCCAGCAGCTTAGCTCAGGGCCCCTACAATGAGCAGTTCTTC. Amino acid sequence: CASSLAQGPYNEQFF.

The J gene is TRBJ2-7, the V gene TRBV7-8; 8 bases are a match to TRBD1. CDR1 and CDR2 (germline): SGHVS, FQNEAQ. Losses at the gene ends were 1 base for V and 0 bases for J; bases not matched to a gene: 2. This CDR3 region has 15 residues. CDR3 protein: CASSLGQGNSYEQYF. The CDR3, as DNA: TGTGCCAGCAGCTTAGGACAGGGGAACTCCTACGAGCAGTACTTC.

This chain joins TRBV28 and TRBJ1-5; a weak D match, TRBD1 (5 bases). CDR1 is MDHEN, CDR2 SYDVKM, per germline. V lost 0 bases and J lost 0, with 6 bases in between. The CDR3 runs to 15 residues. In nucleotides, the CDR3 is TGTGCCAGCAGTTTATGGGGGGGTAGCAATCAGCCCCAGCATTTT. It codes for CASSLWGGSNQPQHF.

The genes are TRBV3-1 (or the pseudogene TRBV3-2) and TRBJ1-3; possibly TRBD1 for D (5 bases). The V gene's germline CDR1 is LGHDT and CDR2 YNNKEL (reference sequence). The CDR3 is 17 amino acids. Between the trimmed V and J ends, which lost 3 bases and 0 bases, there was a span of 15 bases. The CDR3 reads CASSHDGTLSSGNTIYF. DNA of the CDR3: TGTGCCAGCAGCCATGACGGGACGCTGAGCTCTGGAAACACCATATATTTT.

In its sample, this clone was seen a few times. The J gene is TRBJ1-1, the V gene TRBV28; 8 bases agree with TRBD1. CDR1 MDHEN and CDR2 SYDVKM come from the germline V gene. This CDR3 spans 16 amino acids. After removal of 5 bases from V and 3 bases from J, the junction contained 11 bases not matched to a gene. CDR3 in DNA: TGTGCCAGCAGTCCCATCGGACAGGGATCGGACACTGAAGCTTTCTTT. Residues: CASSPIGQGSDTEAFF.